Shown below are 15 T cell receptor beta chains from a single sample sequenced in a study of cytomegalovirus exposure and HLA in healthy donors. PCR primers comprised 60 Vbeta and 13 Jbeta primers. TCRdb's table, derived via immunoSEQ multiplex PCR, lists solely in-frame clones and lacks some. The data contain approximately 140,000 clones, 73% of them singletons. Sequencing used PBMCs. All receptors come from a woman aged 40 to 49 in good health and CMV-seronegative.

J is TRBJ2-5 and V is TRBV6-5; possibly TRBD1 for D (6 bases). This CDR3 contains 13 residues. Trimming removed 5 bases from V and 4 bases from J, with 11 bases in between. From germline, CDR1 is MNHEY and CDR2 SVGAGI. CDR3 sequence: CASSPPGAETQYF. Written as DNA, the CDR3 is TGTGCCAGCAGTCCTCCAGGGGCAGAGACCCAGTACTTC.

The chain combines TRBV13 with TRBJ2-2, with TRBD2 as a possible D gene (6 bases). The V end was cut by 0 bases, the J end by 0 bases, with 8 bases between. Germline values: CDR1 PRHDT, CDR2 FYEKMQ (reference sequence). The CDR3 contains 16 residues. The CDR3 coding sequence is TGTGCCAGCAGCTTAGGCCGCGGGACGAACACCGGGGAGCTGTTTTTT. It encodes CASSLGRGTNTGELFF.

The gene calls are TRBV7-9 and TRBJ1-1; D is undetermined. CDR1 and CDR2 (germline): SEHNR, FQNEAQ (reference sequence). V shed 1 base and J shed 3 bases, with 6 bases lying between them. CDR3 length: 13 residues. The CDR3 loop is CASSLVAHTEAFF. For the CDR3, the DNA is TGTGCCAGCAGCTTAGTAGCGCACACTGAAGCTTTCTTT.

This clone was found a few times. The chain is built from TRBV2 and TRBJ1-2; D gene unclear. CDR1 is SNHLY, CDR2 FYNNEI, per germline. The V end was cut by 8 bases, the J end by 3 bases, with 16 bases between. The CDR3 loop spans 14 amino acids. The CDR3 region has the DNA TGTGCCAGCGGAGGAGAGATAGATTACTATGGCTACACCTTC. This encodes CASGGEIDYYGYTF.

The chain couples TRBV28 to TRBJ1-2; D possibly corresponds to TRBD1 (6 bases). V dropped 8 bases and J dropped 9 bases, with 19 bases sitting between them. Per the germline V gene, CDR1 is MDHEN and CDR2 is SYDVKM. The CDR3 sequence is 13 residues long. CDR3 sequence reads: CASGPVQGLRYTF. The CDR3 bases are TGTGCCAGCGGTCCGGTACAGGGTCTTCGCTACACCTTC.

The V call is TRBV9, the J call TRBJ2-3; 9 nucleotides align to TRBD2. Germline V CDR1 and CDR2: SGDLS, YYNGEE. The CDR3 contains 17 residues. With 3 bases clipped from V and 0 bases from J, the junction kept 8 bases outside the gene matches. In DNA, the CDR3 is TGTGCCAGCAGCGCGACGGCTAGCGGGACTAGCACAGATACGCAGTATTTT. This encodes CASSATASGTSTDTQYF.

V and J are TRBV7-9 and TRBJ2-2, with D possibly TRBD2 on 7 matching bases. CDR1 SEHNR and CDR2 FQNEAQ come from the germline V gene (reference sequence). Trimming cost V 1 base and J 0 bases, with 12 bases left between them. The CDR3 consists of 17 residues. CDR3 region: CASSLGSGGANTGELFF. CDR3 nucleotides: TGTGCCAGCAGCTTAGGGTCGGGGGGCGCGAACACCGGGGAGCTGTTTTTT.

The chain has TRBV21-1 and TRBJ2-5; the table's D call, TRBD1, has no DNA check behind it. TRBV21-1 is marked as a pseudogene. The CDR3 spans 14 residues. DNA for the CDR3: TGTGCCAGCAGCAAAGTTGACAGGGTACAGACCCAGTACTTC. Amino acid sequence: CASSKVDRVQTQYF.

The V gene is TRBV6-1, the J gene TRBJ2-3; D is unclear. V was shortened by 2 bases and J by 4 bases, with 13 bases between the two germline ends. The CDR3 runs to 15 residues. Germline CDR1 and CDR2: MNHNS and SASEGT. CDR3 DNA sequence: TGTGCCAGCAGTGAAAATACAGCAATTCCAGATACGCAGTATTTT. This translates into CASSENTAIPDTQYF.

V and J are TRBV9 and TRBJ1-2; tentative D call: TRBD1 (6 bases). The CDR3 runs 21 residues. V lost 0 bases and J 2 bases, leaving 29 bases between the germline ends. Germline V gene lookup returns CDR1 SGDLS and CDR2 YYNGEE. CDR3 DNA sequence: TGTGCCAGCAGCGTAGCGTTCCGTACGCCGCCGACGGGAGGGGGGAACTATGGCTACACCTTC. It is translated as CASSVAFRTPPTGGGNYGYTF.

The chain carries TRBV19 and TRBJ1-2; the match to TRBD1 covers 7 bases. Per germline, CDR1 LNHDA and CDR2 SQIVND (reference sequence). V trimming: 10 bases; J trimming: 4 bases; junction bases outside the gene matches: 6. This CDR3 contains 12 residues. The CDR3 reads CATLQGPYGYTF. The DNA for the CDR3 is TGTGCCACCCTACAGGGGCCCTATGGCTACACCTTC.

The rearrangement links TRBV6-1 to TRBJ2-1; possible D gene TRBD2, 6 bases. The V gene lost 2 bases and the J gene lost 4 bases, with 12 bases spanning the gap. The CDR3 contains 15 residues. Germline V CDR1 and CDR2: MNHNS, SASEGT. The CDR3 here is CASSEFSGPYNEQFF. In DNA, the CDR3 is TGTGCCAGCAGTGAATTTAGCGGACCATACAATGAGCAGTTCTTC.

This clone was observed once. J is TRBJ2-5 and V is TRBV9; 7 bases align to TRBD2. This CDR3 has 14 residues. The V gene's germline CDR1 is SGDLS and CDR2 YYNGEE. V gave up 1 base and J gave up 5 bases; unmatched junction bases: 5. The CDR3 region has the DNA TGTGCCAGCAGCGTACAGGGAGGGCGGGAGACCCAGTACTTC. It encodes CASSVQGGRETQYF.

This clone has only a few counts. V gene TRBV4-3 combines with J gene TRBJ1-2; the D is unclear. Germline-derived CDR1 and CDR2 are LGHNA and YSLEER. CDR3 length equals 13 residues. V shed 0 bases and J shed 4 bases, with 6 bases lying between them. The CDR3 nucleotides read TGCGCCAGCAGCCAAGACCCTAGCTATGGCTACACCTTC. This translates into CASSQDPSYGYTF.

The CDR3: CASSGPGHQYF. As DNA, the CDR3 is TGTGCCAGTAGTGGGCCGGGACATCAGTACTTC. The chain links TRBV19 to TRBJ2-7; TRBD1 is a possible D gene (6 bases). V was pared by 5 bases and J by 10 bases, with 12 bases between. Germline V gives CDR1 LNHDA, CDR2 SQIVND (reference sequence). The CDR3 spans 11 residues.